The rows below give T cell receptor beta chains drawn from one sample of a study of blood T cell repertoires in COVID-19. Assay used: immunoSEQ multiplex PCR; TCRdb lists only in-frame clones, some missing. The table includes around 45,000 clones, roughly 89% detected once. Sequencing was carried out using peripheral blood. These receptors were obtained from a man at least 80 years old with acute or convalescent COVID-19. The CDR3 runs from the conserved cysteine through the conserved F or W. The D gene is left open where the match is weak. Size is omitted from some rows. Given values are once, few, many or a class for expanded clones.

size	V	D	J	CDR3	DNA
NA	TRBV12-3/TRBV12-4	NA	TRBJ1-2	CASSFQGNYGYTF	TGTGCCAGCAGTTTCCAGGGTAACTATGGCTACACCTTC
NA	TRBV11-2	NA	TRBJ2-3	CASSPGAGATDTQYF	TGTGCCAGCAGCCCTGGCGCGGGGGCCACAGATACGCAGTATTTT
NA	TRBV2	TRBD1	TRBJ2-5	CASTRQGVGQETQYF	TGTGCCAGCACTAGACAGGGAGTGGGCCAAGAGACCCAGTACTTC
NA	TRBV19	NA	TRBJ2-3	CASSIVSGTDTQYF	TGTGCCAGTAGTATTGTGAGCGGTACAGATACGCAGTATTTT
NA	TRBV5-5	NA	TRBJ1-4	CASSLEGQGTRKLFF	TGTGCCAGCAGCTTGGAAGGGCAGGGAACTCGAAAACTGTTTTTT
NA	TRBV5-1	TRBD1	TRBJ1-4	CASSYTGQDGEKLFF	TGCGCCAGCAGCTATACGGGACAGGATGGCGAAAAACTGTTTTTT
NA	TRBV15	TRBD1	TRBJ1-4	CATSRATGGNEKLFF	TGTGCCACCAGCAGAGCGACAGGGGGCAATGAAAAACTGTTTTTT
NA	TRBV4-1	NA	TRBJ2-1	CASSQEVQGPYNEQFF	TGCGCCAGCAGCCAAGAGGTACAGGGTCCATACAATGAGCAGTTCTTC
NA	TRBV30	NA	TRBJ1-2	CAWSVRVGGNSGYTF	TGTGCCTGGAGTGTACGGGTCGGGGGAAATTCTGGCTACACCTTC
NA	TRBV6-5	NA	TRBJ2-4	CASSYDRINIQYF	TGTGCCAGCAGTTACGACAGGATAAACATTCAGTACTTC
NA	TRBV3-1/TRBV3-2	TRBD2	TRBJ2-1	CASSQSWTSGGWNEQFF	TGTGCCAGCAGCCAGTCCTGGACTAGCGGGGGGTGGAATGAGCAGTTCTTC
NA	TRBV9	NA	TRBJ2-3	CASSARGTTDTQYF	TGTGCCAGCAGCGCCAGGGGGACTACAGATACGCAGTATTTT
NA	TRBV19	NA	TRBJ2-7	CASSKRQNSYEQYF	TGTGCCAGTAGTAAACGACAGAACTCCTACGAGCAGTACTTC
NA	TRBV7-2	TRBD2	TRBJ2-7	CASSSNLLAGDEQYF	TGTGCCAGCAGCTCTAACCTTCTAGCGGGGGACGAGCAGTACTTC
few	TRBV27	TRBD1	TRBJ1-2	CASSLFAGGVANYGYTF	TGTGCCAGCAGTTTATTCGCAGGGGGCGTAGCTAACTATGGCTACACCTTC